Following are 24 T cell receptor beta chains from one sample sequenced in a study of blood T cells in healthy people across ages. A second PCR of roughly 7 to 11 cycles used a sample-barcoded 5' primer and a J-beta primer mix. TCRdb used MiXCR to reprocess the 5' RACE reads, holding one entry per CDR3 protein. The sample has fewer than 650,000 distinct CDR3 sequences, 25% to 35% seen once. The sample was also linked to a second study, of T cells of mothers and their children.

The specimen sequenced was blood. Every receptor here comes from a boy aged 2-15 years in good health.

J is TRBJ1-1 and V is TRBV10-2; D is uncertain. V lost 6 bases and J lost 3, with 14 bases in between. This CDR3 has 14 amino acids. From germline, CDR1 is WSHSY and CDR2 SAAADI. CDR3 in DNA: TGCGCCAGCAGCGCCCCGCAGGATTACACTGAAGCTTTCTTT. This sequence encodes CASSAPQDYTEAFF.

Only a few counts were recorded for this clonotype. The gene calls are TRBV7-9 and TRBJ2-3, with D possibly being TRBD1 (6 bases). V dropped 5 bases and J dropped 0 bases, with 18 bases sitting between them. The CDR3 spans 17 residues. Looked up from germline, CDR1 is SEHNR and CDR2 is FQNEAQ (reference sequence). In nucleotides, the CDR3 is TGTGCCAGCAGCCCAGCCCGGACAGCCCTTAGCACAGATACGCAGTATTTT. It is translated as CASSPARTALSTDTQYF.

This clonotype was observed a handful of times. The genes are TRBV10-3 and TRBJ2-4, with 11 bases matching TRBD1. Germline CDR1 reads ENHRY; CDR2 reads SYGVKD. Unmatched junction bases numbered 9, after V lost 8 bases and J lost 0 bases. The length of the CDR3 is 17 residues. CDR3 residues: CAISGTGGLLAKNIQYF. The CDR3 region has the DNA TGTGCCATCTCCGGGACAGGGGGACTTCTAGCCAAAAACATTCAGTACTTC.

This clonotype has just a few counts. One end of the junction varies from germline; a read error may be responsible. The J gene is TRBJ2-5, the V gene TRBV9; 10 bases fit TRBD2. The CDR3 spans 14 residues. Germline V gene lookup returns CDR1 SGDLS and CDR2 YYNGEE. The CDR3 DNA is TGTGCCAGTAGCGCGAGCGGGAGGGAAGAGACCCAGTACTTC. Its translation is CASSASGREETQYF.

The DNA of the CDR3 is TGTGCCAGCAGTTTATCGATAAGCGAACAAGAGACCCAGTACTTC. Its translation is CASSLSISEQETQYF. The V gene is TRBV27, the J gene TRBJ2-5; D gene ambiguous. Germline V lookup: CDR1 MNHEY, CDR2 SMNVEV (reference sequence). The CDR3 totals 15 residues. V lost 0 bases to trimming and J lost 2 bases, with 10 bases between them.

CDR3 bases: TGTGCCAGCAGTTTAGAGGGGCGGGCGGGGGGCATTACAGATACGCAGTATTTT. It specifies CASSLEGRAGGITDTQYF. This sequence joins TRBV12-3 or TRBV12-4 and TRBJ2-3, with TRBD2 matching 8 bases. CDR3 length: 18 amino acids. The V gene end was trimmed by 1 base and the J gene end by 3 bases; junction bases not matched to a gene: 12.

CDR3 bases: TGTGCCAGCAGCTTACTACAGGGTCCCCCTGAAGCTTTCTTT. Translation: CASSLLQGPPEAFF. This sequence joins TRBV7-9 and TRBJ1-1, with a tentative D call TRBD1 (6 bases). Looked up from germline, CDR1 is SEHNR and CDR2 is FQNEAQ (reference sequence). V was trimmed by 2 bases and J by 6 bases, leaving 13 bases between them. The CDR3 sequence is 14 residues long. Together with reference TRBV7-9 and TRBJ1-1, the CDR3 gives the full variable domain: DTGVSQNPRHKITKRGQNVTFRCDPISEHNRLYWYRQTLGQGPEFLTYFQNEAQLEKSRLLSDRFSAERPKGSFSTLEIQRTEQGDSAMYLCASSLLQGPPEAFFGQGTRLTVV.

The chain couples TRBV9 to TRBJ1-1; TRBD1 might be the D (6 bases). Looked up from germline, CDR1 is SGDLS and CDR2 is YYNGEE. This CDR3 comprises 13 residues. Trimming removed 3 bases at V and 3 bases at J, with 9 bases between. CDR3 amino acids: CASSARQDTEAFF. Here the CDR3 DNA reads TGTGCCAGCAGCGCGCGACAGGACACTGAAGCTTTCTTT.

This chain connects TRBV11-2 to TRBJ2-3; 11 bases line up with TRBD2. There are 17 residues in the CDR3. V shed 5 bases, J shed 3 bases, and the junction held 10 bases outside the gene matches. CDR1 and CDR2 (germline): SGHAT, FQNNGV. The CDR3 spells CASSVRPGLAVTDTQYF. The CDR3 DNA is TGTGCCAGCAGCGTAAGGCCGGGACTAGCGGTTACAGATACGCAGTATTTT.

This clonotype appeared a few times. The rearrangement links TRBV14 to TRBJ1-4; no clear D. The CDR3 spans 12 residues. V lost 5 bases and J lost 7, with 8 bases in between. Germline-derived CDR1 and CDR2 are SGHDN and FVKESK. This CDR3 is CASSYGREKLFF. In DNA form, the CDR3 reads TGTGCCAGCAGCTACGGGCGTGAAAAACTGTTTTTT.

This chain joins TRBV12-3 or TRBV12-4 and TRBJ2-7, with TRBD1 identical over 9 bases. The CDR3 extends over 14 amino acids. V trimming: 6 bases; J trimming: 5 bases; junction bases outside the gene matches: 8. The CDR3 sequence: CASSYNRGHHEQYF. The CDR3, as DNA: TGTGCCAGCAGCTATAACAGGGGGCATCACGAGCAGTACTTC.

This clonotype was picked up a small number of times. The V gene is TRBV3-1, the J gene TRBJ2-7; D remains unclear. CDR3 length equals 14 residues. The germline CDR1 and CDR2 sequences are LGHDT and YNNKEL (reference sequence). With 2 bases removed from V and 6 bases from J, the gap between germline ends came to 14 bases. The CDR3 nucleotides read TGTGCCAGCAGCCAACTAAGGTCTGCCGGCGAGCAGTACTTC. Amino acid sequence: CASSQLRSAGEQYF.

This clonotype showed up just a few times. This sequence joins TRBV20-1 and TRBJ2-5; 7 nucleotides agree with TRBD2. The V and J ends lost 0 bases and 4 bases, in that order; junction bases with no gene match: 11. This CDR3 is 16 amino acids long. The germline V gene has CDR1 DFQATT and CDR2 SNEGSKA (reference sequence). DNA of the CDR3: TGCAGTGCTAGAGATCTTCGGGGGGAAGGGGCAGAGACCCAGTACTTC. This translates into CSARDLRGEGAETQYF.

This clonotype appeared a few times. At one end the junction does not follow the germline gene, possibly because of a read error. The chain uses TRBV4-3 and TRBJ2-1; D possibly corresponds to TRBD2 (5 bases). Per the germline V gene, CDR1 is LGHNA and CDR2 is YSLEER. The CDR3 sequence is 14 residues long. CDR3 amino acids: CASSQLTTTFPDVF. In nucleotides, the CDR3 is TGCGCCAGCAGCCAATTAACGACTACCTTCCCTGATGTCTTC.

Many counts were recorded for this clonotype. The J gene is TRBJ2-5, the V gene TRBV7-8; perhaps TRBD2 as D (6 bases). This CDR3 has 13 amino acids. V lost 5 bases, J lost 4 bases, and 11 bases lay in between. The germline V gene has CDR1 SGHVS and CDR2 FQNEAQ. CDR3 DNA sequence: TGTGCCAGCAGCGGAGGGACCCGAGAGACCCAGTACTTC. It translates to CASSGGTRETQYF.

This clonotype was detected ten times or more. The gene calls are TRBV27 and TRBJ2-6, with unresolved D. Per germline, CDR1 MNHEY and CDR2 SMNVEV (reference sequence). Trimming cost V 5 bases and J 0 bases, with 5 bases left between them. CDR3 length: 14 amino acids. Here the CDR3 reads CASSIISGANVLTF. In DNA, the CDR3 is TGTGCCAGCAGTATCATCTCTGGGGCCAACGTCCTGACTTTC.

The rearrangement joins TRBV2 to TRBJ2-5, with 8 bases identical to TRBD2. J was trimmed by 4 bases and V by 2 bases; bases with no gene match: 6. Germline loops: CDR1 SNHLY, CDR2 FYNNEI. This CDR3 comprises 15 residues. The CDR3 loop reads CASSEIGGALETQYF. CDR3 coding DNA: TGTGCCAGCAGTGAAATCGGGGGGGCCCTAGAGACCCAGTACTTC.

The chain uses TRBV29-1 and TRBJ2-5; possibly TRBD2 for D (5 bases). In germline, CDR1 is SQVTM, CDR2 ANQGSEA. V dropped 3 bases and J dropped 7 bases, with 18 bases sitting between them. This CDR3 has 14 amino acids. CDR3 DNA: TGCAGCGTTGACTCCACTAGTTATGATGGGACCCAGTACTTC. Protein: CSVDSTSYDGTQYF. Drawing the rest from reference TRBV29-1 and TRBJ2-5, the complete variable domain is SAVISQKPSRDICQRGTSLTIQCQVDSQVTMMFWYRQQPGQSLTLIATANQGSEATYESGFVIDKFPISRPNLTFSTLTVSNMSPEDSSIYLCSVDSTSYDGTQYFGPGTRLLVL.

This clonotype turned up a few times. This rearrangement joins TRBV12-3 or TRBV12-4 to TRBJ1-5, with D perhaps matching TRBD1 (5 bases). This CDR3 has 16 residues. V lost 6 bases, J lost 3 bases, and 18 bases lay in between. CDR3 sequence reads: CASSNAGTGLNQPQHF. The CDR3 bases are TGTGCCAGCAGCAACGCCGGGACGGGACTCAATCAGCCCCAGCATTTT.

This clonotype has ten or more counts. The chain couples TRBV25-1 to TRBJ2-1, with unresolved D. The CDR3 has 16 amino acids. V was pared by 1 base and J by 5 bases, with 15 bases between. Germline lookup yields CDR1 MGHDK and CDR2 SYGVNS. The CDR3 sequence is CASSEFLALHNNEQFF. CDR3 DNA sequence: TGTGCCAGCAGTGAATTTCTTGCGTTACACAACAATGAGCAGTTCTTC. Drawing the rest from reference TRBV25-1 and TRBJ2-1, the complete variable domain is EADIYQTPRYLVIGTGKKITLECSQTMGHDKMYWYQQDPGMELHLIHYSYGVNSTEKGDLSSESTVSRIRTEHFPLTLESARPSHTSQYLCASSEFLALHNNEQFFGPGTRLTVL.

The chain links TRBV6-2 or TRBV6-3 to TRBJ2-1; 8 bases match TRBD2. The CDR3 consists of 15 residues. The ends lost 7 bases at V and 6 bases at J; junction bases unmatched: 11. Germline lookup yields CDR1 MNHEY and CDR2 SVGEGT. The CDR3 reads CASNQVGAGGNEQFF. In nucleotides, the CDR3 is TGTGCCAGCAACCAAGTGGGGGCGGGAGGCAATGAGCAGTTCTTC.

This clonotype was seen a few times. The chain is built from TRBV9 and TRBJ2-5; TRBD2 matches 7 bases. J gave up 4 bases and V 4 bases, and 10 bases lay outside the gene matches. CDR1 is SGDLS, CDR2 YYNGEE, per germline. The CDR3 spans 15 residues. The CDR3 here is CASSPSAGVVETQYF. DNA of the CDR3: TGTGCCAGCAGCCCCTCGGCGGGAGTGGTAGAGACCCAGTACTTC.

This clonotype was detected a few times. The chain employs TRBV10-2 and TRBJ1-2; D is ambiguous. Trimming pared 4 bases from V and 3 bases from J, leaving 12 bases between. From germline, CDR1 is WSHSY and CDR2 SAAADI. The CDR3 is made up of 14 amino acids. The CDR3 nucleotides are TGCGCCAGCAGTGCCTGGGGTAGTGACTATGGCTACACCTTC. Protein sequence: CASSAWGSDYGYTF.

The chain is built from TRBV7-9 and TRBJ1-2; 7 positions match TRBD1. J gave up 4 bases and V 5 bases, and 13 bases lay outside the gene matches. CDR1 is SEHNR, CDR2 FQNEAQ, per germline (reference sequence). The CDR3 totals 16 residues. The CDR3 is CASSRGTARSVYGYTF. CDR3 in DNA: TGTGCCAGCAGCCGCGGGACAGCGCGATCAGTCTATGGCTACACCTTC.